The 11 T cell receptor beta chains below come from one sample, sequenced in a study of control samples from healthy donors and cancer patients. Profiling relied on immunoSEQ multiplex PCR, and the TCRdb table lists in-frame clones only, not all of them. This table holds 45,000 to 70,000 clones, 80% to 95% found once. Sequenced input: PBMCs. The receptors were gathered from a man in his thirties or forties with colorectal cancer.

The CDR3 nucleotides are TGTGCCAGCAAAGGGGCGGGACAGGTGATTGCCAATGAGCAGTTCTTC. It codes for CASKGAGQVIANEQFF. The genes are TRBV2 and TRBJ2-1; 8 positions agree with TRBD1. Germline V gives CDR1 SNHLY, CDR2 FYNNEI. V was pared by 7 bases and J by 6 bases, with 14 bases of the junction left unmatched. CDR3 length: 16 amino acids.

This chain uses TRBV27 with TRBJ1-1; D unresolved. In germline, CDR1 is MNHEY, CDR2 SMNVEV (reference sequence). This CDR3 comprises 15 residues. With 0 bases removed from V and 4 bases from J, the gap between germline ends came to 12 bases. The CDR3 DNA reads as TGTGCCAGCAGTTTATCTGGTCCCCCGACCACTGAAGCTTTCTTT. As protein: CASSLSGPPTTEAFF.

The chain employs TRBV6-5 and TRBJ1-6; TRBD1 agrees at 7 bases. The J segment lost 9 bases and the V segment lost 7 bases, leaving 12 bases of the junction unmatched. The germline V gene encodes CDR1 MNHEY and CDR2 SVGAGI. CDR3 size: 15 residues. The CDR3 DNA is TGTGCCAGCAAACGACCAGGGAGGGGGCGTTCACCCCTCCACTTT. Translated, it gives CASKRPGRGRSPLHF.

This chain uses TRBV19 with TRBJ1-6; 7 bases agree with TRBD1. V lost 8 bases and J lost 10; bases outside the gene matches: 5. The length of the CDR3 is 12 residues. CDR1 is LNHDA, CDR2 SQIVND, per germline (reference sequence). CDR3 loop: CASGHRGSPLHF. In DNA, the CDR3 is TGTGCCAGTGGACACAGGGGATCACCCCTCCACTTT.

This clone appeared once. This chain uses TRBV11-2 with TRBJ2-5, with 10 bases identical to TRBD1. V lost 1 base and J lost 4; bases outside the gene matches: 6. The CDR3 is made up of 16 amino acids. The germline V gene has CDR1 SGHAT and CDR2 FQNNGV. The CDR3 region is CASSLGRGQGTETQYF. The CDR3, as DNA: TGTGCCAGCAGCTTAGGCCGGGGACAGGGGACAGAGACCCAGTACTTC. Variable domain in full (rest from reference TRBV11-2 and TRBJ2-5): EAGVAQSPRYKIIEKRQSVAFWCNPISGHATLYWYQQILGQGPKLLIQFQNNGVVDDSQLPKDRFSAERLKGVDSTLKIQPAKLEDSAVYLCASSLGRGQGTETQYFGPGTRLLVL.

The V call is TRBV2, the J call TRBJ2-7; 9 bases match TRBD1. The V and J ends lost 6 bases and 1 base, in that order; junction bases with no gene match: 7. Per germline, CDR1 SNHLY and CDR2 FYNNEI. The CDR3 is 15 residues long. CDR3 amino acids: CASSAPGQGSYEQYF. DNA of the CDR3: TGTGCCAGCAGCGCCCCGGGACAGGGTTCCTACGAGCAGTACTTC.

The V gene is TRBV10-2, the J gene TRBJ1-4; 7 bases are a match to TRBD1. The ends lost 5 bases at V and 8 bases at J; junction bases unmatched: 14. The CDR3 extends over 16 amino acids. Germline V CDR1 and CDR2: WSHSY, SAAADI. The CDR3 nucleotides are TGCGCCAGCAGTCAAATCAATCAGGGGGGAGGAGAAAAACTGTTTTTT. As protein: CASSQINQGGGEKLFF.

The genes are TRBV5-4 and TRBJ1-2; TRBD1 matches 7 bases. CDR3 length: 15 amino acids. Germline values: CDR1 SGHNT, CDR2 YYREEE (reference sequence). Losses at the gene ends were 4 bases for V and 3 bases for J; bases not matched to a gene: 9. In DNA form, the CDR3 reads TGTGCCAGCAGCGAGCCGGGACAGCTATACTATGGCTACACCTTC. Its protein is CASSEPGQLYYGYTF.

This chain uses TRBV14 with TRBJ2-2, with D perhaps assigned TRBD1 or TRBD2 (6 bases each). CDR3 length: 16 residues. Trimming pared 4 bases from V and 6 bases from J, leaving 18 bases between. Germline CDR1 SGHDN, CDR2 FVKESK. CDR3 region: CASSLLGGILSGELFF. The CDR3, as DNA: TGTGCCAGCAGCCTTTTAGGGGGGATTCTGTCCGGGGAGCTGTTTTTT.

The table lists this clone with a count of one. The chain has TRBV4-3 and TRBJ1-1, with TRBD1 as a possible D gene (5 bases). CDR1 is LGHNA and CDR2 is YSLEER in the germline V gene. This CDR3 contains 15 residues. V lost 6 bases, J lost 2 bases, and 16 bases lay in between. The CDR3 loop reads CASRPGNHYNTEAFF. For the CDR3, the DNA is TGCGCCAGCAGACCAGGGAATCATTACAACACTGAAGCTTTCTTT.

The gene calls are TRBV18 and TRBJ2-7, with unresolved D. Germline CDR1 KGHSH, CDR2 LQKENI. The V and J ends lost 2 bases and 3 bases respectively, with 8 bases between them. The CDR3 runs 13 residues. The CDR3 loop reads CASSPTVDYEQYF. Here the CDR3 DNA reads TGTGCCAGCTCACCAACAGTGGACTACGAGCAGTACTTC.